Listed below are T cell receptor beta chains from one sample, sequenced in a study of T-cell memory formation after mild COVID-19. MiXCR, run by TCRdb on the 5' RACE reads, gives a single entry per CDR3 protein. Among about 600,000 distinct CDR3 sequences, about 20% were seen once, and the ten largest hold roughly 8.3%. Material: PBMCs or a T cell subset sorted from them (not recorded which). These receptors originate from an adult woman who had mild COVID-19 (a few samples of this study predate the infection). Cell type and time point are not known. The CDR3 runs from the conserved cysteine through the conserved F or W. D genes are given only for firm matches. The size of a clone is reported for some rows only, either as once, few or many, or as a class for expanded clones.

NA,TRBV20-1,TRBJ2-1,few,TGCAGTGCCCATAGGGTTCTGGATGAGCAGTTCTTC,CSAHRVLDEQFF
NA,TRBV12-3/TRBV12-4,TRBJ1-2,NA,TGTGCCAGCAGTTTGCAGCGCTATGGCTACACCTTC,CASSLQRYGYTF
TRBD1,TRBV18,TRBJ2-7,few,TGTGCCAGCTCGGCGACAGGGGAAGGGGAGCAGTACTTC,CASSATGEGEQYF
NA,TRBV7-9,TRBJ1-2,NA,TGTGCCAGCAGCTTAGCTATGGCGGACTTCAACTATGGCTACACCTTC,CASSLAMADFNYGYTF
TRBD2,TRBV7-9,TRBJ2-7,NA,TGTGCCAGCAGCTTCTCTTCTAGCGGGAAACGGACCTACGAGCAGTACTTC,CASSFSSSGKRTYEQYF
TRBD2,TRBV4-3,TRBJ2-1,NA,TGCGCCAGCAGCCAGGGGACTAGCGCTTACAATGAGCAGTTCTTC,CASSQGTSAYNEQFF
NA,TRBV27,TRBJ2-7,NA,TGTGCCAGCATATCAAATGACCGCTACGAGCAGTACTTC,CASISNDRYEQYF
NA,TRBV7-9,TRBJ1-6,NA,TGTGCCAGCAGCTTCAGGGAGGTCTCCTATAATTCACCCCTCCACTTT,CASSFREVSYNSPLHF
NA,TRBV28,TRBJ2-1,few,TGTGCCAGCAGTCCCCCAGACAATGAGCAGTTCTTC,CASSPPDNEQFF
NA,TRBV7-2,TRBJ2-3,few,TGTGCCTCGGGACTCACAGATACGCAGTATTTT,CASGLTDTQYF
TRBD2,TRBV5-8,TRBJ2-1,few,TGTGCCAGCAGTTCGCCCACGACTAGCGGGAACGATGAGCAGTTCTTC,CASSSPTTSGNDEQFF
TRBD1,TRBV9,TRBJ2-1,NA,TGTGCCAGCAGCGTAGTAGGACAGGGAGGTGGCAATGAGCAGTTCTTC,CASSVVGQGGGNEQFF
TRBD2,TRBV15,TRBJ2-3,NA,TGTGCCACCAGCAGAGCTCTAGCGGGGACCACAGATACGCAGTATTTT,CATSRALAGTTDTQYF
TRBD1,TRBV5-6,TRBJ1-5,few,TGTGCCAGCAGCGCCAGGGGGCCGGGCAATCAGCCCCAGCATTTT,CASSARGPGNQPQHF
NA,TRBV7-9,TRBJ2-5,NA,TGTGCCAGCAGCTCTTCGGGGTTAGAGACCCAGTACTTC,CASSSSGLETQYF
NA,TRBV12-3/TRBV12-4,TRBJ1-1,NA,TGTGCCAGCAGTTATATCCACCGAGGCACTGAAACTTTCTTT,CASSYIHRGTETFF
NA,TRBV7-2,TRBJ1-1,few,TGTGCCAGCAGCTCGTCTGCAGCGATGAACACTGAAGCTTTCTTT,CASSSSAAMNTEAFF
TRBD2,TRBV7-8,TRBJ2-1,NA,TGTGCCAGCAGGAGACCCGGGCACGGACAACTAGCGGGAGACAATGAGCAGTTCTTC,CASRRPGHGQLAGDNEQFF
TRBD1,TRBV5-1,TRBJ1-2,NA,TGCGCCAGCAGCTTCGGAGGGGGCGCGGGCTACACCTTC,CASSFGGGAGYTF
TRBD2,TRBV5-1,TRBJ2-3,few,TGCGCCAGCAGCTCGTCAGCGGGGGGGCCCGCAGATACGCAGTATTTT,CASSSSAGGPADTQYF
TRBD2,TRBV5-1,TRBJ2-5,once,TGCGCCAGCAGCTTCCAAGGTAGCGGGGACGAGACCCAGTACTTC,CASSFQGSGDETQYF
NA,TRBV10-3,TRBJ2-3,few,TGTGCCATCATGAATCCTGTACTGGGAGATACGCAGTATTTT,CAIMNPVLGDTQYF
NA,TRBV6-1,TRBJ2-7,NA,TGTGCCAGCAGCCTCCTGACAGATACTCCCTACGAGCAGTACTTC,CASSLLTDTPYEQYF
NA,TRBV2,TRBJ2-7,NA,TGTGCCAGTGTCCGGAATCCCACGGTAGGGTACGAGCAGTACTTC,CASVRNPTVGYEQYF
NA,TRBV5-1,TRBJ1-5,NA,TGCGCCAGCAGCTCCTCATCCGGGGGCAATCAGCCCCAGCATTTT,CASSSSSGGNQPQHF
NA,TRBV12-3/TRBV12-4,TRBJ2-7,NA,TGTGCCAGCAGTCGAACTAAACAGGGTGACGAGCAGTACTTC,CASSRTKQGDEQYF
TRBD1,TRBV6-1,TRBJ1-2,NA,TGTGCCAGCAGCTCCGGGACAGGGTCGATTTATGGCTACACCTTC,CASSSGTGSIYGYTF
NA,TRBV24-1,TRBJ2-1,NA,TGTGCCACCAGTGTATCGGGTCTCTACAATGAGCAGTTCTTC,CATSVSGLYNEQFF
NA,TRBV6-2/TRBV6-3,TRBJ2-7,few,TGTGCCAGCAAAGTCTCGGCGTCCTACGAGCAGTACTTC,CASKVSASYEQYF
TRBD1,TRBV20-1,TRBJ2-7,NA,TGCAGTGCTACCCAGGACAGGGGTGGGTACGAGCAGTACTTC,CSATQDRGGYEQYF
TRBD1,TRBV12-3/TRBV12-4,TRBJ1-1,NA,TGTGCCAGCACTTTAGGGACAGGGAACACTGAAGCTTTCTTT,CASTLGTGNTEAFF
NA,TRBV6-6,TRBJ2-3,NA,TGTGCCAGCAGCCCCGGATGGACCACAGATACGCAGTATTTT,CASSPGWTTDTQYF
NA,TRBV5-4,TRBJ1-2,few,TGTGCCAGCAGCTTGGTATTGGGGCAGGGAGTGGATGGCTACACCTTC,CASSLVLGQGVDGYTF
NA,TRBV7-6,TRBJ2-2,NA,TGTGCCAGCAGCCGATGGACTGAGGGAGCCTACACCGGGGAGCTGTTTTTT,CASSRWTEGAYTGELFF
TRBD1,TRBV24-1,TRBJ2-3,NA,TGTGCCACCAGTGATCCCGGGACAGGGCCCACAGATACGCAGTATTTT,CATSDPGTGPTDTQYF
TRBD2,TRBV20-1,TRBJ2-2,few,TGCAGTGCCCCGGGGATAGCGGGAGGCCAATCCACCGGGGAGCTGTTTTTT,CSAPGIAGGQSTGELFF
NA,TRBV15,TRBJ2-4,few,TGTGCCACCAGCACGTCAACCGACCTTAACATTCAGTACTTC,CATSTSTDLNIQYF
NA,TRBV24-1,TRBJ2-5,NA,TGTGCCACCAGTGAAGGATTGAGAGAGACCCAGTACTTC,CATSEGLRETQYF